This T cell receptor (beta chain) was recovered during a study of tumor and adjacent non-tumor tissue in lung cancer. On the study more broadly: Patients comprised some eleven adenocarcinoma, 2 squamous cell carcinoma and 1 small cell lung cancer. On average, productive TCRbeta reads reached roughly 3.9 million per sample. Regarding the study as a whole: TCR diversity was significantly greater in tumor than normal lung tissue.

Germline values: CDR1 DFQATT, CDR2 SNEGSKA (reference sequence). CDR3 length equals 18 residues. Deletions cut 2 bases from V and 4 bases from J, with 25 bases between. As concerns this clonotype: The antigen is undetermined.

A modified ARM-PCR protocol with three rounds of nested PCR amplified TCRbeta. TCRdb called the multiplex PCR reads again in MiXCR, with one record for every CDR3 protein. The table has approximately 140,000 distinct CDR3 sequences, around 66% seen once. RNA was extracted from bulk tissue without any cell sorting. Between August and November 2014, newly diagnosed, chemotherapy-naive lung cancer patients underwent thoracic surgery in China. The sequencing sample was made of lung tumor tissue. This TCR derives from a man in his fifties or sixties with small cell lung cancer. The chain uses TRBV20-1 and TRBJ2-3; weak D call: TRBD2 (5 bases). CDR3: CSARMSIGRDIGADTQYF. The CDR3 coding sequence is TGCAGTGCTAGAATGAGCATAGGACGGGATATTGGTGCAGATACGCAGTATTTT.